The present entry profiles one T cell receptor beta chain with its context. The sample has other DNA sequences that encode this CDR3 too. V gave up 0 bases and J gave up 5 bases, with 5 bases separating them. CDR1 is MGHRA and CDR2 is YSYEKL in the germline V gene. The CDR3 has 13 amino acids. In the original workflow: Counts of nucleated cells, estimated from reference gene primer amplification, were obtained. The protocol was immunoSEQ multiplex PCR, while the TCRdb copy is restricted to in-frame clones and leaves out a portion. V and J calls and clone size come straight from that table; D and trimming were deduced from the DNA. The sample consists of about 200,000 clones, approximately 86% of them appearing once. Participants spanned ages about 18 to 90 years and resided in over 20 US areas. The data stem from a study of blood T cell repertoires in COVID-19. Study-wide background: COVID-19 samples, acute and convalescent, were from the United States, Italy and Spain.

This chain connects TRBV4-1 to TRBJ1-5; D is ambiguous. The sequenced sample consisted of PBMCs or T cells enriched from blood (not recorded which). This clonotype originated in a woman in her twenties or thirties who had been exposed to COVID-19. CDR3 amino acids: CASSQDHYQPQHF. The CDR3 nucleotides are TGCGCCAGCAGCCAAGATCATTATCAGCCCCAGCATTTT.